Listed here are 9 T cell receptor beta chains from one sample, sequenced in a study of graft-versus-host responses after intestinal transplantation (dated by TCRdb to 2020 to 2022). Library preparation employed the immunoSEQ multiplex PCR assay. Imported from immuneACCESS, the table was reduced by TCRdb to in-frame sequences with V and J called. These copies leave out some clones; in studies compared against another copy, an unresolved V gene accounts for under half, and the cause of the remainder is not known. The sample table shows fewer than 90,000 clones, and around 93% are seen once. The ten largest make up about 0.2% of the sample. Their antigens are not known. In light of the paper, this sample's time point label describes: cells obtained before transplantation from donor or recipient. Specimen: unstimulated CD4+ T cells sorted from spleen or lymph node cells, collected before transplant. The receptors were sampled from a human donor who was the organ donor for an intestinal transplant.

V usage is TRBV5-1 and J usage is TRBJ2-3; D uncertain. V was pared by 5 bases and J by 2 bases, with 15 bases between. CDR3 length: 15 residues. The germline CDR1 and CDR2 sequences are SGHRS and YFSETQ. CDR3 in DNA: TGCGCCAGCAGTCCCGGATCCCGAAACACAGATACGCAGTATTTT. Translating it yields CASSPGSRNTDTQYF.

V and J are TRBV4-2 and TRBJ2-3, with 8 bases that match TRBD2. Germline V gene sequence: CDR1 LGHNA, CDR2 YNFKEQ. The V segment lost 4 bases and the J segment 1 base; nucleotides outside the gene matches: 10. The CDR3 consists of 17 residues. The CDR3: CASSPLAGRGGTDTQYF. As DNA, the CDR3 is TGTGCCAGCAGCCCCCTGGCGGGGCGGGGGGGCACAGATACGCAGTATTTT.

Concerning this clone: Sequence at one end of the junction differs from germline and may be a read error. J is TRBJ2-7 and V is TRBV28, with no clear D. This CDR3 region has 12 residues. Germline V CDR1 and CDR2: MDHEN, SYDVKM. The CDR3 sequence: CASSFGSSEQYF. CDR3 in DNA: TGTGCCAGCAGTTTTGGGTCCTCCGAGCAGTACTTC.

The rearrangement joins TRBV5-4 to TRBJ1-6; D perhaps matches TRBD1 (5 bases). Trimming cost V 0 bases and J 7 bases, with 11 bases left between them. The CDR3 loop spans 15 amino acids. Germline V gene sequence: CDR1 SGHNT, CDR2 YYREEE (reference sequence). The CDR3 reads CASSLVGGNNSPLHF. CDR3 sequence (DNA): TGTGCCAGCAGCTTGGTCGGGGGTAACAATTCACCCCTCCACTTT.

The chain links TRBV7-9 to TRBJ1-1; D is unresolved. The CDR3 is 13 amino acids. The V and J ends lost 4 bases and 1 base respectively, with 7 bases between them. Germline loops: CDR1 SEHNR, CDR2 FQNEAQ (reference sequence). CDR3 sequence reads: CASSSDTNTEAFF. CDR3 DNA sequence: TGTGCCAGCAGCTCAGATACGAACACTGAAGCTTTCTTT.

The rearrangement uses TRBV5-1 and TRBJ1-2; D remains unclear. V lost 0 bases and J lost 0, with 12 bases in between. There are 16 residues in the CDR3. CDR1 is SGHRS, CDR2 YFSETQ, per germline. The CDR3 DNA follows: TGCGCCAGCAGCTTGGCCCGGGGTTCCCCTAACTATGGCTACACCTTC. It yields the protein CASSLARGSPNYGYTF.

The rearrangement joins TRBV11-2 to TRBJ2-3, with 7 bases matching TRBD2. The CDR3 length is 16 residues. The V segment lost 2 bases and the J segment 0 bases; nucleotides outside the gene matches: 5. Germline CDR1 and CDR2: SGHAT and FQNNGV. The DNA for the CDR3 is TGTGCCAGCAGCTTAAGACTAGCCTCGAGCACAGATACGCAGTATTTT. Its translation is CASSLRLASSTDTQYF.

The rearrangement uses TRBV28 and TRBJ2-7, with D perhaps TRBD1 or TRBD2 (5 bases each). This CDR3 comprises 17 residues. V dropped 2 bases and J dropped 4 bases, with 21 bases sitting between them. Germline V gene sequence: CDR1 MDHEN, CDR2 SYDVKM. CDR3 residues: CASSLEGTEGFGYEQYF. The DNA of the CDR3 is TGTGCCAGCAGTTTAGAAGGGACCGAGGGGTTTGGGTACGAGCAGTACTTC.

The CDR3 loop reads CASSLLGGMNTEAFF. The CDR3 DNA follows: TGTGCCAGCAGTTTATTGGGGGGAATGAACACTGAAGCTTTCTTT. J is TRBJ1-1 and V is TRBV28; possible D gene TRBD1, 5 bases. CDR3 size: 15 residues. V dropped 1 base and J dropped 0 bases, with 9 bases sitting between them. The germline gives CDR1 MDHEN, CDR2 SYDVKM.